The T cell receptor beta chain under discussion was sequenced for a study of T cells after yellow fever vaccination (dated 2019 in TCRdb). Regarding the research as a whole: The SMART-Seq v4 Ultra Low Input RNA kit was used to prepare libraries from fractions with low cell numbers. Two healthy male donors, one aged 18 to 30 and one aged 30 to 40 years, were included in the cohort. To follow T-cell clones before and after both primary and booster YFV17D yellow fever vaccination, bulk TCR alpha and beta repertoires underwent longitudinal sequencing. Bulk PBMC replicates and cell subsets were isolated from blood drawn at multiple timepoints before and after both primary and secondary immunization. Summary of the overall study and its limitations: Compared with the primary T-cell response, the secondary T-cell response was weaker but faster, peaking on day 5 rather than day 15. Because only a couple of donors were included in the study, the extent to which the findings can be generalized is limited. A small share of clonotypes occurred in both CD4 and CD8 compartments, likely arising from convergent recombination. After the booster, most of the clones that had expanded following primary vaccination were detected again (96% of CD4 and 85% to 90% of CD8), which suggests that memory was broadly maintained. FACS-sorted repertoires could contain abundant contaminating clonotypes from the bulk population, so computational filtering was required.

The treatment or condition label corresponds to: live attenuated yellow fever vaccine strain. PBMCs were isolated from peripheral blood using a standard Ficoll-Paque protocol. Dynabeads CD4 and CD8 positive selection kits were used to isolate the CD4 and CD8 T-cell fractions. RNA was extracted with TriZol from bulk PBMCs, CD4 and CD8 fractions, and dextramer-positive and dextramer-negative fractions. This clonotype was observed a handful of times. Its antigen has not been determined. No base quality values were provided; no much bigger clone lies one nucleotide off. Sequencing took place on an Illumina NovaSeq 6000. TCR cDNA was made using 5'RACE template switching, a step that added a universal primer site and unique molecular identifiers. Priming of cDNA synthesis was performed from both the TCR alpha and TCR beta constant segments. Library amplification used two PCR steps, and the second PCR step added sample barcodes and sequencing adapters. Sequencing of the libraries was done on either Illumina HiSeq 2500 (2x100 bp) or NovaSeq (2x150 bp). For the original study's pipeline: Reads were demultiplexed and collapsed into UMI consensus sequences with MIGEC, and V(D)J alignment was performed with MiXCR. Using edgeR on replicate PBMC samples, clonotypes were called vaccine-responding if FDR was below 0.01 and the log2 fold change was above 5 up to day 15. Bulk clonotypes were assigned CD4 or CD8 identity according to which sequenced CD4 or CD8 repertoire held them at higher abundance. TCRdb reprocessed the public reads (quality trimming at Q25 with fastp, clone calling with MiXCR) and kept in-frame beta chains. Each record represents a unique CDR3 protein, reported with the most common genes and DNA among its rows. The V and J calls and clone size are TCRdb's, not the authors'. This sample has some 200,000 distinct CDR3 sequences in its table, and more than 9.5% of those were observed once. The ten largest clones represent about 38% of the sample.

At the junction V is shortened by 0 bases and J by 1 base; bases outside the gene matches: 1. Reading from cysteine to phenylalanine, the CDR3 counts 15 amino acids. The only DNA kept is the CDR3, 45 bases in frame from the first base. The germline V gene gives CDR1 as SGHRS and CDR2 as YFSETQ. The clonotype comes from a man between 18 and 29 years old who received the YFV17D yellow fever vaccine. The sample consisted of CD8+ T cells sorted from PBMCs, taken 15 days after the yellow fever booster vaccination. The sequence joins TRBV5-1 to TRBJ1-1, with 9 bases in between that match TRBD1. The encoded CDR3 is CASSLEGQGNTEAFF. The DNA sequence is TGCGCCAGCAGCTTGGAGGGACAGGGGAACACTGAAGCTTTCTTT.